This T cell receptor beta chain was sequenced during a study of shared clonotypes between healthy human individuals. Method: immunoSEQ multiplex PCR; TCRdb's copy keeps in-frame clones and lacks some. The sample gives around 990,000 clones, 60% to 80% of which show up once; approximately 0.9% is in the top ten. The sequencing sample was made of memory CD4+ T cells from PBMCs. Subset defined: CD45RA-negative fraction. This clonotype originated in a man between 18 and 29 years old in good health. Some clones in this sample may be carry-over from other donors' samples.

The CDR3: CASSPQGRTYEQYF. CDR3 nucleotide sequence: TGTGCCAGCAGCCCTCAGGGCCGTACCTACGAGCAGTACTTC. The V gene is TRBV28, the J gene TRBJ2-7, with D tentatively TRBD1 (5 bases). The CDR3 is 14 residues long. CDR1 is MDHEN and CDR2 is SYDVKM in the germline V gene. V was pared by 6 bases and J by 2 bases, with 14 bases between. Drawing the rest from reference TRBV28 and TRBJ2-7, the complete variable domain is DVKVTQSSRYLVKRTGEKVFLECVQDMDHENMFWYRQDPGLGLRLIYFSYDVKMKEKGDIPEGYSVSREKKERFSLILESASTNQTSMYLCASSPQGRTYEQYFGPGTRLTVT.